Each of the 22 T cell receptor beta chains below was sequenced from the same sample in a study of T-cell memory formation after mild COVID-19. TCRdb passed the 5' RACE reads through MiXCR, listing each CDR3 protein once. The sample yields around 200,000 distinct CDR3 sequences, 18% seen once. Sequencing was performed on PBMCs or a T cell subset sorted from them (not recorded which). Every receptor here comes from a young man who had mild COVID-19 (a few samples of this study predate the infection). Cell type and time point are not known.

The chain uses TRBV28 and TRBJ1-5; D possibly corresponds to TRBD1 (5 bases). This CDR3 is built from 14 residues. The V end lost 8 bases, the J end lost 11 bases, and 22 bases lay between the germline ends. CDR1 is MDHEN, CDR2 SYDVKM, per germline. The CDR3 DNA reads TGTGCCAGCGGAGGAGCAGGGTCCTACGCTGCCCAGCATTTT. It is translated as CASGGAGSYAAQHF. Full variable domain (missing parts from reference TRBV28 and TRBJ1-5): DVKVTQSSRYLVKRTGEKVFLECVQDMDHENMFWYRQDPGLGLRLIYFSYDVKMKEKGDIPEGYSVSREKKERFSLILESASTNQTSMYLCASGGAGSYAAQHFGDGTRLSIL.

This clonotype was observed a handful of times. V is TRBV7-2 and J is TRBJ1-2, with no clear D. From germline, CDR1 is SGHTA and CDR2 FQGNSA. Trimming left V 7 bases short and J 0 bases short, with 30 bases between. The CDR3 contains 20 residues. The chain's CDR3 is CASNKQGPQTWEAANYGYTF. In nucleotides, the CDR3 is TGTGCCAGCAACAAACAAGGACCACAAACGTGGGAGGCGGCTAACTATGGCTACACCTTC.

The chain has TRBV5-1 and TRBJ2-5; D is uncertain. Germline loops: CDR1 SGHRS, CDR2 YFSETQ. The CDR3 length is 11 residues. V lost 3 bases to trimming and J lost 2 bases, with 2 bases between them. The CDR3 here is CASSWQETQYF. For the CDR3, the DNA is TGCGCCAGCAGCTGGCAAGAGACCCAGTACTTC. The whole variable domain, filled in from reference TRBV5-1 and TRBJ2-5, reads KAGVTQTPRYLIKTRGQQVTLSCSPISGHRSVSWYQQTPGQGLQFLFEYFSETQRNKGNFPGRFSGRQFSNSRSEMNVSTLELGDSALYLCASSWQETQYFGPGTRLLVL.

This clonotype has ten or more counts. V and J are TRBV5-1 and TRBJ2-5; D not certain. The CDR3 loop spans 14 amino acids. Germline values: CDR1 SGHRS, CDR2 YFSETQ. Trimming took off 9 bases at V and 4 bases at J, with 19 bases between the two ends. The CDR3 reads CATKPGPTGETQYF. The CDR3 DNA is TGCGCCACCAAACCAGGACCGACCGGAGAGACCCAGTACTTC.

This chain uses TRBV7-9 with TRBJ1-2; 8 bases match TRBD1. The V and J ends lost 3 bases and 6 bases, in that order; junction bases with no gene match: 9. The CDR3 length is 15 residues. Germline assignment: CDR1 SEHNR and CDR2 FQNEAQ (reference sequence). The CDR3 region is CASSFADRAGNGYTF. For the CDR3, the DNA is TGTGCCAGCAGCTTCGCGGACAGGGCAGGCAATGGCTACACCTTC.

This clonotype was seen only a few times. The chain uses TRBV24-1 and TRBJ1-2, with D unclear. Germline V gene sequence: CDR1 KGHDR, CDR2 SFDVKD. The CDR3 is made up of 11 amino acids. V lost 5 bases, J lost 8 bases, and 8 bases lay in between. Written as DNA, the CDR3 is TGTGCCACCAGTGGGTACGGGGGCTACACCTTC. Translating it yields CATSGYGGYTF.

The chain links TRBV12-3 or TRBV12-4 to TRBJ1-5; 9 positions match TRBD1. J was trimmed by 5 bases and V by 6 bases; bases with no gene match: 2. The CDR3 is 13 amino acids. In nucleotides, the CDR3 is TGTGCCAGCAGCGGACAGGGGTATCAGCCCCAGCATTTT. It encodes CASSGQGYQPQHF.

In its sample, this clonotype was seen a few times. This rearrangement joins TRBV3-1 to TRBJ1-5; D is unclear. V was shortened by 3 bases and J by 3 bases, with 9 bases between the two germline ends. This CDR3 is built from 14 residues. CDR1 is LGHDT, CDR2 YNNKEL, per germline (reference sequence). The CDR3 spells CASSQDGYNQPQHF. DNA of the CDR3: TGTGCCAGCAGCCAGGATGGGTACAATCAGCCCCAGCATTTT. Combining the CDR3 with reference TRBV3-1 and TRBJ1-5 gives the whole variable domain DTAVSQTPKYLVTQMGNDKSIKCEQNLGHDTMYWYKQDSKKFLKIMFSYNNKELIINETVPNRFSPKSPDKAHLNLHINSLELGDSAVYFCASSQDGYNQPQHFGDGTRLSIL.

The chain carries TRBV7-2 and TRBJ1-5; weak D call: TRBD1 (5 bases). The CDR3 sequence is 14 residues long. Germline V gene lookup returns CDR1 SGHTA and CDR2 FQGNSA. V dropped 4 bases and J dropped 6 bases, with 13 bases sitting between them. CDR3 DNA sequence: TGTGCCAGCAGCTCCCGGGGGGGAAGTCAGCCCCAGCATTTT. As protein: CASSSRGGSQPQHF.

CDR3 nucleotide sequence: TGTGCCAGCAGTTACGTGAGCGGGGGGCCTCCAGAACAGTACTTC. This translates into CASSYVSGGPPEQYF. The chain has TRBV6-6 and TRBJ2-7, with 9 bases that match TRBD2. The length of the CDR3 is 15 residues. Germline V lookup: CDR1 MNHNY, CDR2 SVGAGI (reference sequence). After removal of 2 bases from V and 10 bases from J, the junction contained 12 bases not matched to a gene.

The chain carries TRBV12-5 and TRBJ2-1; D gene ambiguous. The CDR3 covers 14 residues. V lost 0 bases, J lost 3 bases, and 6 bases lay in between. Germline CDR1 and CDR2: LGHNT and FRNRAP. The CDR3 reads CASGLVPNYNEQFF. As DNA, the CDR3 is TGTGCTAGTGGTTTGGTACCCAACTACAATGAGCAGTTCTTC.

This clonotype was picked up a small number of times. This chain connects TRBV7-9 to TRBJ1-2; D uncertain. Germline loops: CDR1 SEHNR, CDR2 FQNEAQ (reference sequence). V lost 2 bases and J lost 7, with 14 bases in between. CDR3 size: 14 residues. DNA for the CDR3: TGTGCCAGCAGCTTAATCCAGAAAGTGGGTGGCTACACCTTC. Protein product: CASSLIQKVGGYTF.

The chain has TRBV7-9 and TRBJ1-4, with D possibly being TRBD1 (5 bases). Germline assignment: CDR1 SEHNR and CDR2 FQNEAQ (reference sequence). Trimming left V 1 base short and J 10 bases short, with 13 bases between. This CDR3 has 14 amino acids. CDR3 amino acids: CASSLDLSGGKLFF. The CDR3 bases are TGTGCCAGCAGCTTAGACCTTTCCGGGGGAAAACTGTTTTTT.

In DNA, the CDR3 is TGCGCCAGCAGCTTTCAGATGAGGAGTGAGCAGTTCTTC. Encoded protein: CASSFQMRSEQFF. The J gene is TRBJ2-1, the V gene TRBV5-1; D is uncertain. The V end was cut by 2 bases, the J end by 9 bases, with 12 bases between. Per germline, CDR1 SGHRS and CDR2 YFSETQ. This CDR3 has 13 residues.

This clonotype was counted many times. CDR3 bases: TGCAGTGCTAGAGATAACGTGGGGAATGGCTACACCTTC. Protein product: CSARDNVGNGYTF. The chain uses TRBV20-1 and TRBJ1-2; D unclear. Germline values: CDR1 DFQATT, CDR2 SNEGSKA (reference sequence). V was trimmed by 0 bases and J by 6 bases, leaving 11 bases between them. CDR3 length: 13 amino acids.

This clonotype turned up a few times. J is TRBJ2-3 and V is TRBV7-2, with TRBD2 identical over 7 bases. Germline CDR1 reads SGHTA; CDR2 reads FQGNSA. V trimming: 5 bases; J trimming: 1 base; junction bases outside the gene matches: 9. This CDR3 region has 16 residues. CDR3 nucleotide sequence: TGTGCCAGCAGCACTCTAGCGGCGTGGGGCACAGATACGCAGTATTTT. Amino acid sequence: CASSTLAAWGTDTQYF.

This clonotype was seen a handful of times. This chain uses TRBV6-6 with TRBJ1-1, with 9 bases aligning to TRBD1. Germline CDR1 and CDR2: MNHNY and SVGAGI (reference sequence). V lost 7 bases, J lost 6 bases, and 15 bases stayed unmatched. The CDR3 is 16 amino acids. CDR3 nucleotides: TGTGCCAGCACTGAAGGGGGACAGGGAGGGAGTTCTGAAGCTTTCTTT. It specifies CASTEGGQGGSSEAFF.

This chain links TRBV6-4 with TRBJ2-3; D gene uncertain. This CDR3 is built from 14 residues. V gave up 0 bases and J gave up 2 bases, with 6 bases separating them. CDR1 and CDR2 from the germline V gene are MRHNA and SNTAGT. CDR3 in amino acids: CASSDSGNTDTQYF. Here the CDR3 DNA reads TGTGCCAGCAGTGACTCGGGGAACACAGATACGCAGTATTTT.

This clonotype was seen a handful of times. The chain carries TRBV2 and TRBJ2-1; 10 bases are shared with TRBD1. J was trimmed by 2 bases and V by 6 bases; bases with no gene match: 4. Germline CDR1 is SNHLY and CDR2 is FYNNEI. The CDR3 totals 15 residues. In DNA, the CDR3 is TGTGCCAGCAGCTTGACAGGGGGCACCTACAATGAGCAGTTCTTC. This sequence encodes CASSLTGGTYNEQFF.

This clonotype has more than one count but fewer than ten. The genes are TRBV7-3 and TRBJ2-3; weak D call: TRBD1 (6 bases). This CDR3 spans 16 amino acids. Germline V CDR1 and CDR2: SGHTA, FQGTGA. Trimming removed 5 bases at V and 4 bases at J, with 19 bases between. For the CDR3, the DNA is TGTGCCAGCAGCCCAGGATCAGGGGCCTCGCCAGATACGCAGTATTTT. Protein sequence: CASSPGSGASPDTQYF. Together with reference TRBV7-3 and TRBJ2-3, the CDR3 gives the full variable domain: GAGVSQTPSNKVTEKGKYVELRCDPISGHTALYWYRQSLGQGPEFLIYFQGTGAADDSGLPNDRFFAVRPEGSVSTLKIQRTERGDSAVYLCASSPGSGASPDTQYFGPGTRLTVL.

The V call is TRBV5-1, the J call TRBJ2-1; 11 bases are a match to TRBD2. This CDR3 is built from 16 residues. The V gene end was trimmed by 0 bases and the J gene end by 7 bases; junction bases not matched to a gene: 6. From germline, CDR1 is SGHRS and CDR2 YFSETQ. The CDR3 region is CASSLGLAGGGNEQFF. As DNA, the CDR3 is TGCGCCAGCAGCTTGGGGCTAGCGGGGGGCGGAAATGAGCAGTTCTTC.

There are a few counts of this clonotype. CDR3 nucleotide sequence: TGTGCCAGCAGTGCCAACTGGGCAGACGATAACACCGGGGAGCTGTTTTTT. The encoded protein is CASSANWADDNTGELFF. This chain uses TRBV27 with TRBJ2-2; D is undetermined. Germline V gene sequence: CDR1 MNHEY, CDR2 SMNVEV (reference sequence). V lost 5 bases to trimming and J lost 2 bases, with 18 bases between them. The CDR3 spans 17 residues.